The entry that follows covers one T cell receptor beta chain sequence. The CDR3 loop spans 14 amino acids. Looked up from germline, CDR1 is MNHEY and CDR2 is SVGAGI. V was clipped by 8 bases and J by 2 bases, with 12 bases between them. Sequencing was performed with immunoSEQ multiplex PCR; in TCRdb, only in-frame clones are kept and a portion is missing. The table shows about 300,000 clones, with around nine tenths occurring only once. This sample stems from a study of blood T cell repertoires in COVID-19. The receptor comes from a man aged 60-69 years who had recovered from COVID-19. The sample taken for sequencing was PBMCs or T cells enriched from blood (not recorded which). The J gene is TRBJ2-2, the V gene TRBV6-5, with a weak D call TRBD1 (7 bases). CDR3 sequence: CASAGQRNTGELFF. CDR3 DNA: TGTGCCAGCGCGGGACAGAGAAACACCGGGGAGCTGTTTTTT.